The T cell receptor (beta chain) described here comes from a study of blood T cell repertoires in COVID-19. This clone was detected only once. As originally analysed: Nucleated cell counts were estimated from reference gene primer amplification. Measured with immunoSEQ multiplex PCR; TCRdb has only the in-frame clones, and not every one. V, J and clone size were drawn from that table, and D and trimming were deduced from the DNA. Of about 200,000 clones in the sample, 70% to 90% were seen once. Germline V gene lookup returns CDR1 LGHNA and CDR2 YNFKEQ. The CDR3 runs to 15 residues. V gave up 1 base and J gave up 11 bases; unmatched junction bases: 13.

V usage is TRBV4-2 and J usage is TRBJ1-1; 7 nucleotides align to TRBD1. The source is a woman in her forties with acute or convalescent COVID-19. The sample consisted of peripheral blood. Here the CDR3 reads CASSQADRDLDGAFF. For the CDR3, the DNA is TGTGCCAGCAGCCAAGCCGACAGGGACCTAGACGGGGCTTTCTTT.